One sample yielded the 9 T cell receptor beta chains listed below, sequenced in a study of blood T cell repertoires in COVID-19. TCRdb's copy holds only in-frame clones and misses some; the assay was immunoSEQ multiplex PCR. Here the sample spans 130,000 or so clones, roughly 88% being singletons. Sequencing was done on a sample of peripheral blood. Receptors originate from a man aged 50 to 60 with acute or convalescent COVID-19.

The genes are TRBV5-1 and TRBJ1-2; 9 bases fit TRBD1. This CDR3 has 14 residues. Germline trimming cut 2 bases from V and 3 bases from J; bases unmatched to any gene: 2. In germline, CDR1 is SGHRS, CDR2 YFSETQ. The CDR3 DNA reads TGCGCCAGCAGCTTTACAGGGGGCGACTATGGCTACACCTTC. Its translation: CASSFTGGDYGYTF.

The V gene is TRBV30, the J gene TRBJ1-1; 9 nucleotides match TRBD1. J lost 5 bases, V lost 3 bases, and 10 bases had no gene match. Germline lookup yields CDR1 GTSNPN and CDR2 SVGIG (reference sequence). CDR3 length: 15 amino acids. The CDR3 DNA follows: TGTGCCTGGAGACGAGGGGGACAGGGAACAACTGAAGCTTTCTTT. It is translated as CAWRRGGQGTTEAFF.

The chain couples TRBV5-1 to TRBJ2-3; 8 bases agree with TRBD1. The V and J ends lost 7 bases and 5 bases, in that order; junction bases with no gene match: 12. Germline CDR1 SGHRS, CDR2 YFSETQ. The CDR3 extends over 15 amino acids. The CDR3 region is CASQVSGQVQDTQYF. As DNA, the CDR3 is TGCGCCAGCCAGGTCTCGGGACAGGTCCAAGATACGCAGTATTTT.

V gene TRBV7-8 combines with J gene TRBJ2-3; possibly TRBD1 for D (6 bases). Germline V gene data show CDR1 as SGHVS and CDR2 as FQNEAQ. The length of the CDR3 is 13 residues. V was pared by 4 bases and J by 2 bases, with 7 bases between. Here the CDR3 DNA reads TGTGCCAGCAGCTGGGGGCTCACAGATACGCAGTATTTT. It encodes CASSWGLTDTQYF.

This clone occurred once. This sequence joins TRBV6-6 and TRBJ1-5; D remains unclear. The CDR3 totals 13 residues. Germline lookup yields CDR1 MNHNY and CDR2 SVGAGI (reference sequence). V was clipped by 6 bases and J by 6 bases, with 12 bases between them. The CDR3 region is CASSPAGSQPQHF. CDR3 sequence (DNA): TGTGCCAGCAGCCCCGCGGGGTCTCAGCCCCAGCATTTT.

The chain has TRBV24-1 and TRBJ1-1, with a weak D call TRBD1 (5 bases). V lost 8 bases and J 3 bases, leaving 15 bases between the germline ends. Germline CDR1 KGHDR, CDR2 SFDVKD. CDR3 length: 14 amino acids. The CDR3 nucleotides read TGTGCCACCATACCCGGGGGTCGGCACACTGAAGCTTTCTTT. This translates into CATIPGGRHTEAFF.

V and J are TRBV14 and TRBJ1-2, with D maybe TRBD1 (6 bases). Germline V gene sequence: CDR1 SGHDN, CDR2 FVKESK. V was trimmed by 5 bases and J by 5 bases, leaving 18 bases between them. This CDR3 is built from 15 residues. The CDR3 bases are TGTGCCAGCAGCGAAAGGACAGTAAAAGGATATGGCTACACCTTC. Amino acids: CASSERTVKGYGYTF.

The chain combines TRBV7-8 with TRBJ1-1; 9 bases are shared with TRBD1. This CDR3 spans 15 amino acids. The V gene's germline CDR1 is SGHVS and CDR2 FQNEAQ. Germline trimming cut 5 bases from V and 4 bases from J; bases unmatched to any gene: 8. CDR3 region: CASSAGQGPGTEAFF. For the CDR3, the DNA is TGTGCCAGCAGCGCGGGACAGGGCCCTGGCACTGAAGCTTTCTTT.

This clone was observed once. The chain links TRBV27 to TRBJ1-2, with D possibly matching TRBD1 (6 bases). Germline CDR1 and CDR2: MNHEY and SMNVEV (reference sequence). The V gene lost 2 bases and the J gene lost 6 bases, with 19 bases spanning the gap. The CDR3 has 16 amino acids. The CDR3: CASSLMRGRGLNGYTF. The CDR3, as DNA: TGTGCCAGCAGTTTAATGAGGGGCAGGGGCTTAAATGGCTACACCTTC.